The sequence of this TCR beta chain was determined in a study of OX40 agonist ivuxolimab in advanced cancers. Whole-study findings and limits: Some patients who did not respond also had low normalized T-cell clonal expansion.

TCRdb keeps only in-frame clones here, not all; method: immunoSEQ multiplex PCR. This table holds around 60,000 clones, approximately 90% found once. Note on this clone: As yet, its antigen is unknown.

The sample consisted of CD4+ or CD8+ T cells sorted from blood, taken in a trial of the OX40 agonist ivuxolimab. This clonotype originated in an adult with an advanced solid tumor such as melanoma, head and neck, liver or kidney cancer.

The CDR3 here is CASSQRQGMFEKLFF. DNA of the CDR3: TGTGCCAGCAGCCAACGACAGGGGATGTTTGAAAAACTGTTTTTT. The rearrangement joins TRBV4-2 to TRBJ1-4, with 8 bases fitting TRBD1. V shed 2 bases, J shed 7 bases, and the junction held 6 bases outside the gene matches. This CDR3 is 15 amino acids long. Germline CDR1 and CDR2: LGHNA and YNFKEQ.